This T cell receptor beta chain was captured by sequencing in a study of glioma-infiltrating T cells after dendritic cell vaccination. Noted time point: after dendritic cell vaccination, including at tumor progression/relapse. Isocitrate dehydrogenase mutation was absent in all glioblastoma patients. Trimming pared 1 base from V and 8 bases from J, leaving 12 bases between. The CDR3 has 14 residues. CDR1 SGHKS and CDR2 YYEKEE come from the germline V gene (reference sequence). The table came from immunoSEQ multiplex PCR; TCRdb's copy has only in-frame clones and leaves some out. Of about 87,000 clones in the sample, 83% were seen once.

The chain couples TRBV5-5 to TRBJ1-4; perhaps TRBD1 as D (5 bases). The sequenced sample was blood, obtained after dendritic cell vaccination. The TCR comes from a human donor with glioblastoma. CDR3 amino acids: CASSLWGEGEKLFF. Written as DNA, the CDR3 is TGTGCCAGCAGCTTGTGGGGGGAGGGAGAAAAACTGTTTTTT. The entire variable domain, with the rest obtained from reference TRBV5-5 and TRBJ1-4, is as follows: DAGVTQSPTHLIKTRGQQVTLRCSPISGHKSVSWYQQVLGQGPQFIFQYYEKEERGRGNFPDRFSARQFPNYSSELNVNALLLGDSALYLCASSLWGEGEKLFFGSGTQLSVL.